Shown below are 18 T cell receptor beta chains from a single sample sequenced in a study of CD8 T cells in Susac syndrome. The RNA input was roughly 0.45 to 1 ug, and it was reverse transcribed with random hexamers. MiXCR, run by TCRdb on the immunoSEQ multiplex PCR reads, gives a single entry per CDR3 protein. The table includes nearly 70,000 distinct CDR3 sequences, just under 95% detected once. Sequenced material: CD8+ T cells from PBMCs. The receptors shown here come from a human donor in good health.

The chain has TRBV12-3 or TRBV12-4 and TRBJ2-5; the D gene is possibly TRBD1 (6 bases). V was shortened by 6 bases and J by 5 bases, with 10 bases between the two germline ends. The CDR3 spans 12 residues. CDR3 DNA: TGTGCCAGCAGGAAGGGGGAGGAGACCCAGTACTTC. Its translation is CASRKGEETQYF.

The table lists this clonotype with a count of one. This chain joins TRBV28 and TRBJ2-5, with unresolved D. Trimming cost V 3 bases and J 5 bases, with 7 bases left between them. This CDR3 spans 12 amino acids. In germline, CDR1 is MDHEN, CDR2 SYDVKM. This CDR3 is CASSFFSETQYF. CDR3 in DNA: TGTGCCAGCAGTTTCTTTAGCGAGACCCAGTACTTC.

This clonotype was picked up one time. The chain uses TRBV19 and TRBJ2-2, with a weak D call TRBD1 (5 bases). Germline V CDR1 and CDR2: LNHDA, SQIVND (reference sequence). The CDR3 is 15 amino acids. V was trimmed by 4 bases and J by 2 bases, leaving 11 bases between them. The CDR3 here is CASSKGQANTGELFF. CDR3 DNA sequence: TGTGCCAGTAGTAAAGGACAAGCAAACACCGGGGAGCTGTTTTTT.

J is TRBJ1-6 and V is TRBV3-1; TRBD1 is a possible D gene (5 bases). This CDR3 region has 15 residues. Between the trimmed V and J ends, which lost 7 bases and 0 bases, there was a span of 10 bases. Germline lookup yields CDR1 LGHDT and CDR2 YNNKEL (reference sequence). The CDR3 DNA reads as TGTGCCAGCAACCAGGACATCTCCTATAATTCACCCCTCCACTTT. Its protein product is CASNQDISYNSPLHF.

V and J are TRBV24-1 and TRBJ2-6; D remains ambiguous. The CDR3 contains 17 residues. Germline CDR1 and CDR2: KGHDR and SFDVKD. The V end lost 0 bases, the J end lost 0 bases, and 8 bases lay between the germline ends. This CDR3 reads CATSDLKQPSGANVLTF. Here the CDR3 DNA reads TGTGCCACCAGTGATTTGAAACAGCCCTCTGGGGCCAACGTCCTGACTTTC.

The rearrangement links TRBV5-8 to TRBJ2-2, with D perhaps matching TRBD1 (6 bases). Trimming cost V 4 bases and J 4 bases, with 17 bases left between them. The germline V gene encodes CDR1 SGHTS and CDR2 YDEGEE. The CDR3 runs 16 residues. CDR3 in amino acids: CASSPLVRGATGELFF. In DNA, the CDR3 is TGTGCCAGCAGCCCGTTAGTCAGGGGAGCCACCGGGGAGCTGTTTTTT.

The rearrangement uses TRBV5-1 and TRBJ2-1; D may be TRBD1 (6 bases). The germline gives CDR1 SGHRS, CDR2 YFSETQ. Trimming removed 4 bases from V and 8 bases from J, with 13 bases in between. CDR3 length: 13 amino acids. The CDR3 nucleotides read TGCGCCAGCAGCGCCTTATACAGGGATGAGCAGTTCTTC. Amino acid sequence: CASSALYRDEQFF. Full variable domain (rest looked up from reference TRBV5-1 and TRBJ2-1): KAGVTQTPRYLIKTRGQQVTLSCSPISGHRSVSWYQQTPGQGLQFLFEYFSETQRNKGNFPGRFSGRQFSNSRSEMNVSTLELGDSALYLCASSALYRDEQFFGPGTRLTVL.

The gene calls are TRBV2 and TRBJ2-5; 10 nucleotides agree with TRBD1. CDR3 length equals 15 residues. Germline V gene sequence: CDR1 SNHLY, CDR2 FYNNEI. Trimming at V came to 10 bases and at J to 5 bases, leaving 13 bases not matched to a gene. Here the CDR3 reads CAILHQTGGAETQYF. The CDR3 nucleotides are TGTGCCATCTTACACCAGACAGGGGGCGCGGAGACCCAGTACTTC.

The chain combines TRBV7-3 with TRBJ2-5; 15 bases agree with TRBD2. From germline, CDR1 is SGHTA and CDR2 FQGTGA. This CDR3 contains 17 residues. With V trimmed by 5 bases and J by 4 bases, 8 bases remained unmatched. The CDR3 region is CASSPDLGLAGGETQYF. In DNA form, the CDR3 reads TGTGCCAGCAGCCCTGACTTGGGACTAGCGGGGGGAGAGACCCAGTACTTC.

This chain joins TRBV3-1 and TRBJ1-2; D is unresolved. The CDR3 spans 16 residues. Trimming removed 2 bases at V and 4 bases at J, with 17 bases between. Germline CDR1 reads LGHDT; CDR2 reads YNNKEL (reference sequence). Written as DNA, the CDR3 is TGTGCCAGCAGCCAAAGAACGGCCTCACGAGGCTATGGCTACACCTTC. Translation gives CASSQRTASRGYGYTF. Combining the CDR3 with reference TRBV3-1 and TRBJ1-2 gives the whole variable domain DTAVSQTPKYLVTQMGNDKSIKCEQNLGHDTMYWYKQDSKKFLKIMFSYNNKELIINETVPNRFSPKSPDKAHLNLHINSLELGDSAVYFCASSQRTASRGYGYTFGSGTRLTVV.

The chain's CDR3 is CASSERGLGFKANVLTF. The DNA of the CDR3 is TGTGCCAGCAGTGAAAGGGGTTTGGGTTTTAAGGCCAACGTCCTGACTTTC. The V call is TRBV25-1, the J call TRBJ2-6, with a weak D call TRBD1 (5 bases). The V end was cut by 2 bases, the J end by 6 bases, with 17 bases between. The CDR3 runs to 17 residues. The V gene's germline CDR1 is MGHDK and CDR2 SYGVNS.

The chain uses TRBV6-1 and TRBJ2-7; D gene uncertain. This CDR3 comprises 11 residues. Per germline, CDR1 MNHNS and CDR2 SASEGT. Trimming removed 5 bases from V and 3 bases from J, with 5 bases in between. The CDR3 nucleotides are TGTGCCAGCAGTAGGTACTACGAGCAGTACGTC. Its translation is CASSRYYEQYV.

CDR3 protein: CASTDSYEQYV. Here the CDR3 DNA reads TGTGCCAGCACCGACAGCTACGAGCAGTACGTC. The rearrangement uses TRBV25-1 and TRBJ2-7; possibly TRBD1 for D (5 bases). Trimming pared 7 bases from V and 3 bases from J, leaving 7 bases between. From germline, CDR1 is MGHDK and CDR2 SYGVNS. There are 11 residues in the CDR3.

The chain has TRBV27 and TRBJ1-2; 10 positions match TRBD1. V dropped 7 bases and J dropped 3; count of bases not matched to a gene: 11. CDR1 is MNHEY and CDR2 is SMNVEV in the germline V gene (reference sequence). CDR3 size: 16 residues. The chain's CDR3 is CASTPTGGLGDYGYTF. The CDR3, as DNA: TGTGCCAGCACCCCGACAGGGGGCTTGGGTGACTATGGCTACACCTTC.

The chain couples TRBV7-6 to TRBJ1-5; D is possibly TRBD1 (5 bases). V was shortened by 5 bases and J by 2 bases, with 10 bases between the two germline ends. CDR1 SGHVS and CDR2 FNYEAQ come from the germline V gene. This CDR3 region has 14 residues. The CDR3 sequence is CASSHGGRNQPQHF. The CDR3 coding sequence is TGTGCCAGCAGCCACGGGGGTCGCAATCAGCCCCAGCATTTT.

The V gene is TRBV20-1, the J gene TRBJ1-1; no reliable D call. This CDR3 spans 14 amino acids. Germline assignment: CDR1 DFQATT and CDR2 SNEGSKA (reference sequence). Trimming cost V 2 bases and J 1 base, with 11 bases left between them. CDR3: CSARRSRQNTEAFF. Here the CDR3 DNA reads TGCAGTGCTAGACGCTCTCGGCAGAACACTGAAGCTTTCTTT.

The DNA for the CDR3 is TGTGCCAGCAGGTTGCCGGGACTAGTTCCCTCTTCCGTCTTAAATGAGCAGTTCTTC. It codes for CASRLPGLVPSSVLNEQFF. The rearrangement joins TRBV7-6 to TRBJ2-1; 8 bases are shared with TRBD2. V lost 6 bases and J lost 7; bases outside the gene matches: 23. Germline assignment: CDR1 SGHVS and CDR2 FNYEAQ. The CDR3 spans 19 residues.

The chain links TRBV28 to TRBJ2-5; no reliable D call. The CDR3 totals 13 residues. Germline V gives CDR1 MDHEN, CDR2 SYDVKM. The germline V and J ends were trimmed by 1 base and 0 bases, with 3 bases remaining between them. The CDR3 loop reads CASSLSYQETQYF. CDR3 nucleotide sequence: TGTGCCAGCAGTTTATCCTACCAAGAGACCCAGTACTTC.